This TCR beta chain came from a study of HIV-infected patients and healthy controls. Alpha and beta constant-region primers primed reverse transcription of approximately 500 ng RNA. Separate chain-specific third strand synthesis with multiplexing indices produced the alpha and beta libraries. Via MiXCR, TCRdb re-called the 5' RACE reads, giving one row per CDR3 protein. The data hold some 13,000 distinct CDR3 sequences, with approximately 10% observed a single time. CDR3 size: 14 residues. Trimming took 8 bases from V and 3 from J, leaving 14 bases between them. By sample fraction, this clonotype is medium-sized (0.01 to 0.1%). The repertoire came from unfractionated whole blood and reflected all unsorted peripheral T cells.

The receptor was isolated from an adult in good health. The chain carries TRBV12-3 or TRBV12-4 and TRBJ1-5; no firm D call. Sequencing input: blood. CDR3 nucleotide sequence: TGTGCCAGCTCATCTCAGGATTCCAATCAGCCCCAGCATTTT. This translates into CASSSQDSNQPQHF.